Listed below are T cell receptor beta chains from one sample, sequenced in a study of cytomegalovirus exposure and HLA in healthy donors. Sequenced by immunoSEQ multiplex PCR; TCRdb stores in-frame clones only, minus some. The sample holds about 200,000 clones; around 90% are singletons and the top ten take approximately 1.1%. The sample was PBMCs. The receptors were sampled from a boy aged 2 to 10 in good health and CMV-seronegative. Each CDR3 is given with its conserved first and last residue. The order of the fields is V gene, clone size, D gene, J gene, CDR3 DNA, CDR3 protein. D genes are given only for firm matches. Only part of the rows carry a size: once, few, many, or a class if the clone is expanded.

V: TRBV5-5; size: NA; D: TRBD1; J: TRBJ2-2; DNA: TGTGCCAGCAGCTTGAGGGACAGGGAAGAAATCACCGGGGAGCTGTTTTTT; CDR3: CASSLRDREEITGELFF
V: TRBV28; size: NA; D: NA; J: TRBJ1-5; DNA: TGTGCCAGCAGTTTACTGCAGGGTATCGGCAATCAGCCCCAGCATTTT; CDR3: CASSLLQGIGNQPQHF
V: TRBV27; size: NA; D: TRBD2; J: TRBJ2-3; DNA: TGTGCCAGCAGTTCCCAGGGTCGAGCGGGGGGACGTCTTCGCACAGATACGCAGTATTTT; CDR3: CASSSQGRAGGRLRTDTQYF
V: TRBV2; size: NA; D: TRBD1; J: TRBJ1-2; DNA: TGTGCCAGCCCACAGGACAGGGCCGTCTATGGCTACACCTTC; CDR3: CASPQDRAVYGYTF
V: TRBV7-9; size: NA; D: TRBD2; J: TRBJ2-5; DNA: TGTGCCACCGCGGGAGCGGGGGATAAGGAGACCCAGTACTTC; CDR3: CATAGAGDKETQYF
V: TRBV27; size: NA; D: TRBD1; J: TRBJ2-7; DNA: TGTGCCAGCAGTTTATCCTCAGGGGGCTACGAGCAGTACTTC; CDR3: CASSLSSGGYEQYF
V: TRBV18; size: NA; D: TRBD1; J: TRBJ1-1; DNA: TGTGCCAGCTCACCACAGGACGACAGGGCTCACACTGAAGCTTTCTTT; CDR3: CASSPQDDRAHTEAFF
V: TRBV5-1; size: few; D: TRBD1; J: TRBJ1-1; DNA: TGCGCCAGCAGCTTGGTTGGACAGGGCTCTGAAGCTTTCTTT; CDR3: CASSLVGQGSEAFF
V: TRBV5-1; size: NA; D: TRBD2; J: TRBJ2-7; DNA: TGCGCCAGCAGCTTCTTAGGGGGGGGTCTAGCGGGCCTCTTCTTCTCCTACGAGCAGTACTTC; CDR3: CASSFLGGGLAGLFFSYEQYF
V: TRBV5-4; size: few; D: NA; J: TRBJ1-1; DNA: TGTGCCAGCAGCTTGGCAACACAGGGTTTCACTGAAGCTTTCTTT; CDR3: CASSLATQGFTEAFF
V: TRBV5-4; size: NA; D: TRBD2; J: TRBJ2-2; DNA: TGTGCCAGCTCATCGGAGACTAGCGGGTCCAAAAGGGAGCTGTTTTTT; CDR3: CASSSETSGSKRELFF
V: TRBV27; size: NA; D: TRBD1; J: TRBJ2-3; DNA: TGTGCCAGCACTAGGACAGGGGGCCCCAAGGGGCAGTATTTT; CDR3: CASTRTGGPKGQYF
V: TRBV6-5; size: NA; D: NA; J: TRBJ1-6; DNA: TGTGCCAGCAGTGAAATCCAGGGAGGATCACCCCTCCACTTT; CDR3: CASSEIQGGSPLHF
V: TRBV28; size: NA; D: TRBD2; J: TRBJ2-4; DNA: TGTGCCAGCAGCCCCCCCCTGGCTAGCGGGAATTGGAGAAACATTCAGTACTTC; CDR3: CASSPPLASGNWRNIQYF
V: TRBV7-2; size: few; D: NA; J: TRBJ2-3; DNA: TGTGCCAGCAGCTACCTAGGGGGCACAGATACGCAGTATTTT; CDR3: CASSYLGGTDTQYF
V: TRBV27; size: once; D: TRBD2; J: TRBJ2-5; DNA: TGTGCCGTCCCACCGTGGAGCGGGGGCGCCCAAGAGACCCAGTACTTC; CDR3: CAVPPWSGGAQETQYF
V: TRBV28; size: NA; D: TRBD2; J: TRBJ2-5; DNA: TGTGCCAGTATTCAACTAGCGAACCAAGAGACCCAGTACTTC; CDR3: CASIQLANQETQYF
V: TRBV6-5; size: NA; D: NA; J: TRBJ2-1; DNA: TGTGCCAGCAGTTACAGGGGATTCGCCTACAATGAGCAGTTCTTC; CDR3: CASSYRGFAYNEQFF
V: TRBV6-1; size: NA; D: TRBD1; J: TRBJ1-6; DNA: TGTGCCAGTACAGGGGGTAGAAATAATTCACCCCTCCACTTT; CDR3: CASTGGRNNSPLHF
V: TRBV6-1; size: NA; D: NA; J: TRBJ1-6; DNA: TGTGCCAGCAGTGCAGGGGATTCACCCCTCCACTTT; CDR3: CASSAGDSPLHF
V: TRBV18; size: once; D: NA; J: TRBJ1-1; DNA: TGTGCCAGCTCACCACCGAGGAGGGGCGGGGGTAGGATGAACACTGAAGCTTTCTTT; CDR3: CASSPPRRGGGRMNTEAFF
V: TRBV29-1; size: NA; D: NA; J: TRBJ1-1; DNA: TGCAGCGTTGCGTCTAACACTGAAGCTTTCTTT; CDR3: CSVASNTEAFF
V: TRBV10-2; size: NA; D: TRBD1; J: TRBJ2-3; DNA: TGCGCCAGCAATCCAGGAGGACAGGGCACAGATACGCAGTATTTT; CDR3: CASNPGGQGTDTQYF
V: TRBV5-1; size: NA; D: NA; J: TRBJ2-7; DNA: TGCGCCAGCAGCCCGGACGGGGCCTACGAGCAGTACTTC; CDR3: CASSPDGAYEQYF
V: TRBV18; size: NA; D: TRBD2; J: TRBJ2-1; DNA: TGTGCCAGCTCACCAACGACCGGGACTAGCGGGACTGGTGAGCAGTTCTTC; CDR3: CASSPTTGTSGTGEQFF
V: TRBV6-5; size: once; D: TRBD1; J: TRBJ2-7; DNA: TGTGCCAGCAGCCCTAACAGGGGTATATCCTACGAGCAGTACTTC; CDR3: CASSPNRGISYEQYF
V: TRBV19; size: once; D: NA; J: TRBJ1-1; DNA: TGTGCCTCAAATCCCGGGAGGGGTATGAACACTGAAGCTTTCTTT; CDR3: CASNPGRGMNTEAFF
V: TRBV5-1; size: NA; D: NA; J: TRBJ1-1; DNA: TGCGCCAGCAGCTTGGGAGTCCCTCGAGGCATGAACACTGAAGCTTTCTTT; CDR3: CASSLGVPRGMNTEAFF
V: TRBV23-1; size: NA; D: TRBD1; J: TRBJ2-5; DNA: TGCGCCAGCAGTCTCCCTGGGACAGGAGGTCGAACGACCCAGTACTTC; CDR3: CASSLPGTGGRTTQYF
V: TRBV7-2; size: NA; D: TRBD1; J: TRBJ2-1; DNA: TGTGCCAGCAGCTTAGAGGGACAGGGCTGGTACAATGAGCAGTTCTTC; CDR3: CASSLEGQGWYNEQFF
V: TRBV15; size: NA; D: NA; J: TRBJ2-7; DNA: TGTGCCACCAGCAGAGCTCCAGAGGCGCGGTACGAGCAGTACTTC; CDR3: CATSRAPEARYEQYF